This T cell receptor beta chain was found in a study of T cells in Graves' hyperthyroidism and ophthalmopathy (dated by TCRdb to between 2018 and 2021). Background for the entire study: To identify TCR V-J signatures that set the groups apart, the researchers used a discovery cohort of 100 patients, made up of 43 with Graves' ophthalmopathy and some 60 with stable Graves' hyperthyroidism. Whether ophthalmopathy could be predicted prospectively was tested in an independent validation cohort made up of fewer than 20 hyperthyroidism patients plus 17 patients who later progressed to ophthalmopathy. For training and testing, the roughly 93 patients in the discovery cohort were randomly divided in a 7:3 ratio. In addition, the study compared T-cell repertoires in thyroid tissue and in blood from roughly six Graves' hyperthyroidism patients. Following sampling, methimazole starting at 30 mg daily was given to hyperthyroidism patients, and high-dose intravenous methylprednisolone was given to ophthalmopathy patients. The paper describes TCR Vbeta CDR3 sequencing of around 140 peripheral blood samples, made up of about 40 ophthalmopathy patients, around 73 hyperthyroidism patients and some 17 progressor patients.

Ends trimmed: V by 2 bases, J by 1 base; bases unmatched to a gene: 2. The germline V gene specifies ENHRY as CDR1 and SYGVKD as CDR2. Taken from cysteine to phenylalanine, the CDR3 has 14 residues. Kept here is only the CDR3 DNA, which spans 42 bases and is read in frame from base 1. In the case of this clonotype: What this receptor recognizes is not known. No qualities accompany the bases; no much larger clone lies one base away.

A patient counted as having stable Graves' hyperthyroidism if no progression to ophthalmopathy occurred over 18 months of follow-up. Hyperthyroidism patients were newly diagnosed, had a disease duration of under 2 months, and were aged 18 to 65 years. The study excluded patients with uncontrolled infections, other autoimmune diseases, pregnancy or lactation. Diagnoses were established on the basis of clinical symptoms, serum thyroxine and TRAb, thyroid ultrasound, and orbital computed tomography. Total RNA was extracted using Trizol reagent, and RNA quality was assessed on an Agilent 2100 Bioanalyzer. Points the paper makes about the study in general: In validation, the model predicted progression to ophthalmopathy with roughly 70% sensitivity and around 72% specificity, a median of roughly seven months before onset. Most expanded thyroid clonotypes (frequency above 0.001) were also detected in blood, a finding suggesting that blood repertoires may reflect thyroid immune responses. A 13 V-J signature model separated ophthalmopathy from stable hyperthyroidism, with about 88% sensitivity and about 81% specificity in cross-validation and 80%/75% in testing. Sample size was not statistically predetermined, and blinding of investigators to group allocation was not performed.

The TCR beta CDR3 regions were amplified from the RNA transcripts. The first round of RT-PCR for the TCR CDR3 was performed with the HTBI primer set and the Qiagen OneStep RT-PCR kit. Libraries were constructed in a second round of multiplex PCR, after which size selection and purification were carried out. The libraries were sequenced on an Illumina HiSeq2000 using paired-end 100 bp reads. Concerning the study's data processing: SOAPnuke was used to process the raw data, with reads discarded if the reads contained adapters or uncalled bases, had a mean Phred below 15, or lacked an exact constant-primer or identifier match. COPE v1.2.5 was used to merge the high-quality paired reads, and each unique nucleotide sequence was defined as a clonotype. MiTCR v1.1 was used to align clonotypes to the IMGT TRBV, TRBD and TRBJ reference segments. Only V-J combinations with frequency above 0.0001, covering about 99% of repertoires, were analysed. The TCS score was defined as the ratio of F50 (clonal expansion) to E x V (chaos), calculated using BLOSUM62-based TCRdist between CDR3 peptides within each V-J. Welch's t-statistics and random forest reduced roughly 530 V-J features to under 15, which were used in a naive Bayes classifier (R e1071). Thyroid-blood repertoire similarity was quantified with the Morisita-Horn index. The public reads were run again by TCRdb, first through fastp at Q25 and then through MiXCR, and only productive beta chains were kept. Rows with one shared CDR3 protein collapse into an entry with the most common genes and DNA. The V and J calls here are based on TCRdb, not the publication. This sample holds 530,000 or so distinct CDR3 sequences; 46% were observed only once. The ten top clones hold more than 7.5% of the sample.

Sequenced material: peripheral blood or thyroid tissue (not recorded which). The source of this sequence is a woman between 18 and 30 years old with Graves' hyperthyroidism. This chain is built from TRBV10-3 and TRBJ2-7; a stretch of 7 junction bases matches TRBD1. CDR3 sequence: CAISEGQESYEQYF. The DNA is as follows: TGTGCCATCAGTGAGGGACAGGAATCCTACGAGCAGTACTTC.